What follows are 11 T cell receptor beta chains derived from one specimen sequenced in a study of blood T cells in healthy people across ages. A second roughly 6 to 12 cycle PCR used barcoded and J-beta primers. TCRdb analysed the 5' RACE reads with MiXCR anew, one entry per CDR3 protein. This sample has about 1.1 million distinct CDR3 sequences; about two fifths occur once, and the top ten carry around 13%. The source material was blood. These receptors originate from a man younger than 30 in good health.

In its sample, this clonotype was seen a few times. The J gene is TRBJ2-7, the V gene TRBV5-8; D gene ambiguous. CDR3 size: 15 residues. Looked up from germline, CDR1 is SGHTS and CDR2 is YDEGEE. Trimming shortened V by 0 bases and J by 7 bases, and 17 bases separated the two germline ends. The CDR3, as DNA: TGTGCCAGCAGCTTGGGGAGTGTTAGTACGTTAGAGCAGTACTTC. It codes for CASSLGSVSTLEQYF.

This clonotype has more than one count but fewer than ten. The chain joins TRBV7-9 to TRBJ2-3; 11 positions agree with TRBD2. The V gene end was trimmed by 4 bases and the J gene end by 6 bases; junction bases not matched to a gene: 6. CDR1 and CDR2 (germline): SEHNR, FQNEAQ (reference sequence). This CDR3 region has 15 residues. The CDR3: CASSSLAGGSDTQYF. The CDR3 nucleotides read TGTGCCAGCAGCTCTTTAGCGGGGGGGAGCGATACGCAGTATTTT.

V gene TRBV27 combines with J gene TRBJ1-1, with D perhaps TRBD1 (6 bases). The CDR3 has 15 amino acids. Trimming took 7 bases from V and 4 from J, leaving 19 bases between them. Germline CDR1 reads MNHEY; CDR2 reads SMNVEV (reference sequence). CDR3 loop: CASTLTREGGTEAFF. CDR3 nucleotides: TGTGCCAGCACCCTAACCCGGGAAGGGGGCACTGAAGCTTTCTTT.

In this sample, this clonotype turned up many times. This chain links TRBV7-8 with TRBJ1-2; unclear D gene. Trimming cost V 1 base and J 3 bases, with 9 bases left between them. Germline CDR1 reads SGHVS; CDR2 reads FQNEAQ. The length of the CDR3 is 14 residues. The CDR3 DNA is TGTGCCAGCAGCTTAGTTGGGCTAGACTATGGCTACACCTTC. Translated, it gives CASSLVGLDYGYTF.

The chain has TRBV5-5 and TRBJ1-2, with D tentatively TRBD1 (6 bases). V lost 0 bases to trimming and J lost 0 bases, with 9 bases between them. This CDR3 has 15 amino acids. Per germline, CDR1 SGHKS and CDR2 YYEKEE (reference sequence). The CDR3 here is CASSLAGDTNYGYTF. CDR3 DNA: TGTGCCAGCAGCTTGGCAGGGGACACTAACTATGGCTACACCTTC.

V and J are TRBV5-5 and TRBJ2-7, with D maybe TRBD1 (5 bases). The CDR3 is made up of 16 amino acids. CDR1 SGHKS and CDR2 YYEKEE come from the germline V gene (reference sequence). The ends were cut back, 2 bases at V and 7 bases at J, with 22 bases in the middle. CDR3 sequence (DNA): TGTGCCAGCAGCTTCAGGGAATCGGCCTCAGGCAATGAGCAGTACTTC. Encoded protein: CASSFRESASGNEQYF.

This clonotype was detected a few times. This chain connects TRBV3-1 to TRBJ2-7; D remains ambiguous. Germline CDR1 reads LGHDT; CDR2 reads YNNKEL (reference sequence). The CDR3 totals 14 residues. The V end lost 4 bases, the J end lost 3 bases, and 13 bases lay between the germline ends. CDR3 amino acids: CASSPLGRFYEQYF. The DNA of the CDR3 is TGTGCCAGCAGCCCGTTGGGTCGCTTCTACGAGCAGTACTTC.

V gene TRBV5-1 combines with J gene TRBJ2-1, with D unclear. Germline loops: CDR1 SGHRS, CDR2 YFSETQ. Trimming left V 2 bases short and J 10 bases short, with 13 bases between. The CDR3 sequence is 13 residues long. CDR3 bases: TGCGCCAGCAGCTTAGAGCCCGACTCCGAGCAGTTCTTC. It codes for CASSLEPDSEQFF.

This clonotype was found a few times. J is TRBJ2-1 and V is TRBV20-1; 7 bases line up with TRBD2. This CDR3 contains 14 residues. The V segment lost 3 bases and the J segment 1 base; nucleotides outside the gene matches: 3. CDR1 is DFQATT, CDR2 SNEGSKA, per germline (reference sequence). The CDR3 coding sequence is TGCAGTGCTAGTACGGGGGGATCCTACAATGAGCAGTTCTTC. It translates to CSASTGGSYNEQFF.

In its sample, this clonotype was seen many times. J is TRBJ1-2 and V is TRBV4-1; D not certain. The CDR3 has 16 amino acids. With 0 bases removed from V and 4 bases from J, the gap between germline ends came to 15 bases. Germline V CDR1 and CDR2: MGHRA, YSYEKL. This CDR3 reads CASSQDNGGEPYGYTF. CDR3 coding DNA: TGCGCCAGCAGCCAAGATAATGGTGGTGAGCCCTATGGCTACACCTTC.

CDR3 residues: CASSRDSLEQYF. CDR3 bases: TGTGCCAGCAGTCGGGACTCCCTAGAGCAGTACTTC. The V and J genes are TRBV2 and TRBJ2-7, with D perhaps TRBD2 (6 bases). The CDR3 is 12 amino acids. V lost 5 bases and J lost 7, with 12 bases in between. Germline lookup yields CDR1 SNHLY and CDR2 FYNNEI. The full variable domain, its missing parts supplied by reference TRBV2 and TRBJ2-7, is EPEVTQTPSHQVTQMGQEVILRCVPISNHLYFYWYRQILGQKVEFLVSFYNNEISEKSEIFDDQFSVERPDGSNFTLKIRSTKLEDSAMYFCASSRDSLEQYFGPGTRLTVT.